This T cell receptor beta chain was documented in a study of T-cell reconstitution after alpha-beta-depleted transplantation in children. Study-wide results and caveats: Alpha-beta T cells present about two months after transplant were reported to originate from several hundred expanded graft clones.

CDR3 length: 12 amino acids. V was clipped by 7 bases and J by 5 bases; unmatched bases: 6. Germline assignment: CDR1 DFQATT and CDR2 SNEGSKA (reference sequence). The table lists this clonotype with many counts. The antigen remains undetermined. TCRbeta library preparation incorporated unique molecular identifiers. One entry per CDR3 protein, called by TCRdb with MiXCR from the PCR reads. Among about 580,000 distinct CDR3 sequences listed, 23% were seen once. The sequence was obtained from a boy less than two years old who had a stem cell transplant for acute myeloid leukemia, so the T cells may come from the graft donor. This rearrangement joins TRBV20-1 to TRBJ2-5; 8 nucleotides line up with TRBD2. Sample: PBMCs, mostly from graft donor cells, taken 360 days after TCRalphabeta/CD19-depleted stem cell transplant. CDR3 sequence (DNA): TGCAGTGTACCCGGCGGGGGGGAGACCCAGTACTTC. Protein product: CSVPGGGETQYF.